This T cell receptor (beta chain) stems from a study of blood T cell repertoires in COVID-19. The germline gives CDR1 SGHNT, CDR2 YENEEA. V was shortened by 6 bases and J by 6 bases, with 15 bases between the two germline ends. The CDR3 has 14 amino acids. This clone was observed a few times. The table came from immunoSEQ multiplex PCR; TCRdb's copy has only in-frame clones and leaves some out. The table records roughly 180,000 clones, more than 80% of them present only once. The source is a woman aged 60-75 years with acute or convalescent COVID-19. The chain joins TRBV11-3 to TRBJ2-1; a possible D gene is TRBD2 (5 bases). The specimen was peripheral blood. Written as DNA, the CDR3 is TGTGCCAGCAGGGGAACGGGGTTCGGCAATGAGCAGTTCTTC. This gives the protein CASRGTGFGNEQFF.